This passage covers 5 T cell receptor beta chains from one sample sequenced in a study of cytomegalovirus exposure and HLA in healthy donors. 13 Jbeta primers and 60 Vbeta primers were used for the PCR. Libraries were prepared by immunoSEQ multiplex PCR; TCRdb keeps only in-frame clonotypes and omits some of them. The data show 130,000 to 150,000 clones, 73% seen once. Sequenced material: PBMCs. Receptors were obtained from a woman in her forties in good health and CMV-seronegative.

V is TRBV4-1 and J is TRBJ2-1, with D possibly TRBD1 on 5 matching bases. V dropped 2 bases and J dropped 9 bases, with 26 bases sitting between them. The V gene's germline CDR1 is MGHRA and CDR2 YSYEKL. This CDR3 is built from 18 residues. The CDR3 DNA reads TGCGCCAGCAGCCAATCAGGGTCACCTAGGCCCCGTAAGGGTGAGCAGTTCTTC. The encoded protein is CASSQSGSPRPRKGEQFF.

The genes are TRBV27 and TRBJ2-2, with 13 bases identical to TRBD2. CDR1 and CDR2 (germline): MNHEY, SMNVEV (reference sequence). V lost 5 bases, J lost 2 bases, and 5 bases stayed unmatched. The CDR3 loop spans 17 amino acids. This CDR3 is CASSLGLAGANTGELFF. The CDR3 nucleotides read TGTGCCAGCAGTCTCGGACTAGCGGGGGCCAACACCGGGGAGCTGTTTTTT.

The CDR3 sequence is CASSELGLTENTEAFF. Written as DNA, the CDR3 is TGTGCCAGCAGTGAATTGGGCTTAACAGAGAACACTGAAGCTTTCTTT. This chain uses TRBV25-1 with TRBJ1-1; D unclear. Germline V gene sequence: CDR1 MGHDK, CDR2 SYGVNS. This CDR3 is 16 amino acids long. V was cut by 1 base and J by 1 base, with 13 bases left in between.

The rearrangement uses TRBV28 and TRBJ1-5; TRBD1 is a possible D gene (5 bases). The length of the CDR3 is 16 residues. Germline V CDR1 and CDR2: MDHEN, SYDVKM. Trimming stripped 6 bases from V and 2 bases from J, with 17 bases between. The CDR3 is CASSTPPTERNQPQHF. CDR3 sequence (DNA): TGTGCCAGCAGCACACCCCCGACAGAGCGCAATCAGCCCCAGCATTTT.

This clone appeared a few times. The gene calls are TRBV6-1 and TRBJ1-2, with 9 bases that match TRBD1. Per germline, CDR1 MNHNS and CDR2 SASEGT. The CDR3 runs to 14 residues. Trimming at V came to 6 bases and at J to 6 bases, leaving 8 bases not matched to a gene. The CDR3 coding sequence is TGTGCCAGCAGAACAGGACAGGGGACTCATGGCTACACCTTC. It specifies CASRTGQGTHGYTF.